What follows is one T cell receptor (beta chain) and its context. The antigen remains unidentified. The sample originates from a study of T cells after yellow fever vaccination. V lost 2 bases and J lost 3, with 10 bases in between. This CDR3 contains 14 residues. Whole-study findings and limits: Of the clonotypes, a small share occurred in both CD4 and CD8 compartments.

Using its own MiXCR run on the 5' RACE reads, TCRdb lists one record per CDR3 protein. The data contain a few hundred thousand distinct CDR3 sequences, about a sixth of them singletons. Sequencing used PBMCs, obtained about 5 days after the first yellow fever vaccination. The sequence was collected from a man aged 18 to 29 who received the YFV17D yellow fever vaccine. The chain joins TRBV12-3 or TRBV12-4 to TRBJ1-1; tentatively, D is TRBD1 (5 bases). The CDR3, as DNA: TGTGCCAGCAGTTTATCGGTGGGGGACACTGAAGCTTTCTTT. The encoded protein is CASSLSVGDTEAFF.